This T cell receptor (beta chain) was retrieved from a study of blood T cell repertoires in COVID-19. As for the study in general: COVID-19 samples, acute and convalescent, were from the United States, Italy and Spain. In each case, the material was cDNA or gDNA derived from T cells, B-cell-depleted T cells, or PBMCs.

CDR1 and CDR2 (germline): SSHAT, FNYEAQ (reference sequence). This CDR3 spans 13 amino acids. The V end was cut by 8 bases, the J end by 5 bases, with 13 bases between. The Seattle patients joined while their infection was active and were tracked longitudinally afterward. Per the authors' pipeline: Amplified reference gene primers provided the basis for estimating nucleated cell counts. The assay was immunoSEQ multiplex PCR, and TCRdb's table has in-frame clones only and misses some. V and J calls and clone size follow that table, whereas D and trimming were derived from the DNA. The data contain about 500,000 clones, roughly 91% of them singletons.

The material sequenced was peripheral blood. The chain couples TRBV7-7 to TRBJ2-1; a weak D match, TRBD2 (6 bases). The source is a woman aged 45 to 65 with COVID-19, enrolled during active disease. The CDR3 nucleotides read TGTGCCAGCTCCCCATCGGGGGACAATGAGCAGTTCTTC. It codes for CASSPSGDNEQFF.